The rows below give T cell receptor beta chains drawn from one sample of a study of blood T cell repertoires in COVID-19. TCRdb keeps only in-frame clones here, not all; method: immunoSEQ multiplex PCR. The table records some 230,000 clones, roughly 80% of them present only once. The sequenced material came from peripheral blood. The receptors stem from an older woman with acute or convalescent COVID-19. CDR3s include the opening cysteine and the closing phenylalanine or tryptophan. Each record gives: CDR3 protein, CDR3 DNA, V gene, clone size, D gene, J gene. D genes are given only for firm matches. Clone size, where shown, is once, few, many, or a class for clones that have expanded.

CASSLLPGATYERYF TGTGCCAGCAGTTTACTTCCGGGAGCAACCTACGAGCGGTACTTC TRBV27 once NA TRBJ2-7
CASSLNGVGTDTQYF TGTGCCAGCAGCCTGAACGGGGTTGGCACAGATACGCAGTATTTT TRBV11-3 NA NA TRBJ2-3
CASSLEVGGGYEQYF TGTGCCAGCAGCTTAGAAGTGGGCGGGGGCTACGAGCAGTACTTC TRBV11-2 NA TRBD2 TRBJ2-7
CASSFFRADSPLHF TGTGCCAGCAGCTTTTTCAGGGCGGATTCACCCCTCCACTTT TRBV5-4 NA NA TRBJ1-6
CASSGRGSGYTF TGTGCCAGCAGCGGCAGGGGATCTGGCTACACCTTC TRBV2 NA NA TRBJ1-2
CASSILSGGARSPLHF TGTGCCAGCAGCATCCTATCAGGGGGCGCACGGTCACCCCTCCACTTT TRBV5-6 NA TRBD1 TRBJ1-6
CASSLEASGGQETQYF TGCGCCAGCAGCTTGGAGGCTAGCGGGGGACAAGAGACCCAGTACTTC TRBV5-1 NA TRBD2 TRBJ2-5
CASSEGHRVGSEKLFF TGCGCCAGCAGCGAGGGACACCGGGTAGGGAGTGAAAAACTGTTTTTT TRBV5-1 NA NA TRBJ1-4
CASSSVDPARGTDTQYF TGTGCCAGCAGTTCCGTGGACCCCGCTCGAGGGACAGATACGCAGTATTTT TRBV6-2/TRBV6-3 once NA TRBJ2-3
CASSLDRGRSGSPLHF TGTGCCAGCAGTCTTGACAGGGGGCGTTCCGGGTCACCCCTCCACTTT TRBV3-1/TRBV3-2 NA TRBD1 TRBJ1-6
CASSQVPPGSGGKNIQYF TGCGCCAGCAGCCAAGTCCCTCCGGGTAGCGGGGGAAAAAACATTCAGTACTTC TRBV4-1 NA TRBD2 TRBJ2-4
CASSLGGATEAFF TGTGCCAGCAGTTTGGGGGGAGCTACTGAAGCTTTCTTT TRBV6-6 once NA TRBJ1-1
CASSIISLAGGPPSSYNEQFF TGTGCCAGTAGTATAATTAGTCTAGCGGGGGGACCACCGAGCTCCTACAATGAGCAGTTCTTC TRBV19 NA TRBD2 TRBJ2-1
CASSVGSSQSGDTQYF TGTGCCAGCAGCGTAGGATCTAGCCAGAGCGGAGATACGCAGTATTTT TRBV9 NA NA TRBJ2-3
CASSALRGNYGYTF TGTGCCAGCAGCGCTCTCAGGGGCAACTATGGCTACACCTTC TRBV7-9 NA NA TRBJ1-2
CASSESSGSDTQYF TGTGCCAGCAGTGAAAGTAGCGGATCAGATACGCAGTATTTT TRBV2 once NA TRBJ2-3
CASSSPVNRGFSNEKLFF TGTGCCAGCAGCTCCCCGGTGAACAGGGGCTTCTCTAATGAAAAACTGTTTTTT TRBV12-1 NA NA TRBJ1-4
CASTRGQTSGNTIYF TGTGCCAGCACTAGGGGACAGACCTCTGGAAACACCATATATTTT TRBV6-5 NA TRBD1 TRBJ1-3
CASSSGSVGYTF TGTGCCAGCAGCTCGGGTTCGGTTGGCTACACCTTC TRBV28 NA NA TRBJ1-2
CASSEARRGPFF TGTGCCAGCAGTGAAGCGCGGAGGGGACCTTTCTTT TRBV6-1 few NA TRBJ1-1
CASSLSQTGYGYTF TGCGCCAGCAGCCTCTCCCAGACAGGCTATGGCTACACCTTC TRBV4-1 once NA TRBJ1-2
CASRESGENYNEQFF TGTGCCAGCAGGGAGAGCGGGGAAAACTACAATGAGCAGTTCTTC TRBV2 NA TRBD2 TRBJ2-1
CASSNFPQQGRLYGYTF TGTGCCAGCAGCAATTTCCCCCAACAGGGGCGTTTATATGGCTACACCTTC TRBV7-2 NA TRBD1 TRBJ1-2
CASSQVVTGSSPTNEKLFF TGTGCCAGCAGCCAAGTTGTCACAGGGTCGTCCCCCACTAATGAAAAACTGTTTTTT TRBV4-2 NA NA TRBJ1-4
CAISDPRQGGGGGNYGYTF TGTGCCATCAGTGATCCTCGGCAGGGAGGAGGAGGAGGCAACTATGGCTACACCTTC TRBV10-3 NA NA TRBJ1-2
CASNPGEGQINSPLHF TGCGCCAGCAACCCTGGAGAGGGACAGATTAATTCACCCCTCCACTTT TRBV5-1 NA TRBD1 TRBJ1-6
CASSKGGFGNEKLFF TGTGCCAGCAGTAAAGGGGGATTTGGTAATGAAAAACTGTTTTTT TRBV27 few NA TRBJ1-4
CASSLVRGAGEKLFF TGTGCCAGCAGTTTAGTCCGGGGAGCGGGTGAAAAACTGTTTTTT TRBV27 NA NA TRBJ1-4
CASNNGYEQYF TGTGCCAGCAACAACGGCTACGAGCAGTACTTC TRBV7-9 NA NA TRBJ2-7
CASSPGLAGGRTGELFF TGCGCCAGCAGCCCAGGACTAGCGGGGGGGCGCACCGGGGAGCTGTTTTTT TRBV5-1 NA TRBD2 TRBJ2-2
CASSRPLAGLGTDTQYF TGTGCCAGCAGCAGACCGTTGGCGGGCCTAGGCACAGATACGCAGTATTTT TRBV5-8 once NA TRBJ2-3
CASSLWTGHAESGYTF TGCGCCAGCAGCCTGTGGACAGGACACGCGGAGTCTGGCTACACCTTC TRBV4-1 NA TRBD1 TRBJ1-2
CASSEVTGALQPQHF TGTGCCAGCAGTGAAGTGACAGGGGCCCTTCAGCCCCAGCATTTT TRBV2 NA TRBD1 TRBJ1-5
CASSPGQGSSGNTIYF TGTGCCAGCTCGCCCGGACAGGGGAGCTCTGGAAACACCATATATTTT TRBV18 NA TRBD1 TRBJ1-3
CASSLKRRTGLYNEQFF TGTGCCAGCAGCTTGAAAAGGCGGACAGGCCTCTACAATGAGCAGTTCTTC TRBV5-6 NA TRBD1 TRBJ2-1
CASSYEHPNYGYTF TGTGCCAGCAGTTACGAACACCCCAACTATGGCTACACCTTC TRBV28 NA NA TRBJ1-2
CASSQFQRERDTQYF TGTGCCAGCAGCCAGTTTCAGCGGGAAAGAGATACGCAGTATTTT TRBV4-2 NA TRBD2 TRBJ2-3
CASSPGTGGNQPQHF TGTGCCAGTAGTCCCGGGACAGGGGGCAATCAGCCCCAGCATTTT TRBV19 once TRBD1 TRBJ1-5
CASSLEGRGLAGYNEQFF TGTGCCAGCAGCTTAGAGGGTAGGGGACTAGCAGGTTACAATGAGCAGTTCTTC TRBV11-2 NA TRBD2 TRBJ2-1
CASSLPGGGYTF TGTGCCAGCAGCCTCCCGGGGGGTGGCTACACCTTC TRBV3-1/TRBV3-2 NA NA TRBJ1-2
CASSYRGTGLNEQFF TGTGCCAGCAGCTACAGGGGGACAGGCCTAAATGAGCAGTTCTTC TRBV5-4 NA TRBD1 TRBJ2-1
CASSHNSGGMYNEQFF TGTGCCAGCAGCCATAATAGCGGGGGTATGTACAATGAGCAGTTCTTC TRBV7-3 NA TRBD2 TRBJ2-1
CASSAFFHGYTF TGTGCCAGCAGTGCCTTTTTCCATGGCTACACCTTC TRBV25-1 NA NA TRBJ1-2
CASSPFPQVSYNSPLHF TGTGCCAGCAGCCCCTTCCCCCAGGTCTCCTATAATTCACCCCTCCACTTT TRBV28 NA NA TRBJ1-6
CASSPGGTYEQYF TGTGCCAGCAGCCCGGGGGGGACCTACGAGCAGTACTTC TRBV7-9 NA TRBD2 TRBJ2-7
CASSYLGDQPQHF TGTGCCAGCAGTTATCTAGGGGATCAGCCCCAGCATTTT TRBV7-2 NA NA TRBJ1-5
CASSLVATAGGAFF TGCGCCAGCAGCTTGGTAGCGACGGCAGGTGGGGCTTTCTTT TRBV5-1 few NA TRBJ1-1
CASSQGQGGGTDTQYF TGCGCCAGCAGCCAAGGGCAGGGGGGCGGCACAGATACGCAGTATTTT TRBV4-3 NA NA TRBJ2-3
CASSQDLQATSLYGYTF TGTGCCAGCAGCCAAGATCTCCAGGCCACCTCGCTCTATGGCTACACCTTC TRBV4-2 NA NA TRBJ1-2
CASSQGGQGYTEAFF TGCGCCAGCAGCCAAGGGGGACAGGGGTACACTGAAGCTTTCTTT TRBV4-1 NA TRBD1 TRBJ1-1
CASSDRQGTSQNTEAFF TGTGCCAGCAGTGACCGACAGGGTACCTCACAAAACACTGAAGCTTTCTTT TRBV6-4 NA TRBD1 TRBJ1-1
CASSARGGGSTDTQYF TGTGCCAGCAGCGCCCGGGGGGGCGGTAGCACAGATACGCAGTATTTT TRBV7-9 NA TRBD2 TRBJ2-3
CASSQEGEHYGYTF TGTGCCAGCAGCCAAGAAGGGGAACACTATGGCTACACCTTC TRBV4-2 NA NA TRBJ1-2
CASSPEAGELFF TGTGCCAGCAGCCCCGAGGCCGGGGAGCTGTTTTTT TRBV7-9 NA NA TRBJ2-2
CASSRQGSANYGYTF TGTGCCAGCAGCAGACAGGGTTCGGCGAACTATGGCTACACCTTC TRBV7-9 NA TRBD1 TRBJ1-2
CASSFAGMNTEAFF TGTGCCAGCAGCTTCGCGGGAATGAACACTGAAGCTTTCTTT TRBV7-9 NA NA TRBJ1-1
CSVGDRANYGYTF TGCAGCGTGGGGGACAGGGCGAACTATGGCTACACCTTC TRBV29-1 once TRBD1 TRBJ1-2